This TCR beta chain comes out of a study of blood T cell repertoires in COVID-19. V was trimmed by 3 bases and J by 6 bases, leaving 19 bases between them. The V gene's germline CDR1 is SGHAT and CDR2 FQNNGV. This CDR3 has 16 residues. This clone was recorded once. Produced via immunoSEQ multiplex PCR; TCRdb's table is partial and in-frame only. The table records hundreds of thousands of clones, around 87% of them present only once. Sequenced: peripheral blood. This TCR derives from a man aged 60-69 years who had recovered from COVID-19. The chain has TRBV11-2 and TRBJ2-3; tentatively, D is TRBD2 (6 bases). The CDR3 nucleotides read TGTGCCAGCAGCTTTGTCCTAGCGATTGTCGGGGATACGCAGTATTTT. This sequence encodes CASSFVLAIVGDTQYF.